This TCR beta chain was sequenced for a study of cytomegalovirus exposure and HLA in healthy donors (dated by TCRdb to about 2017). Background on the whole study: According to an earlier analysis of 587 of the donors, about 170 million T cells yielded 90 million to 130 million unique TCR beta sequences and approximately 300 Gb of sequence data. An early release that covered roughly 600 HLA-typed donors contained about 300 gigabases of sequencing data and about 84 million unique TCR sequences. The genetic ancestry cluster associated with self-reported Caucasian donors included over 65% of the 300 to 450 genotyped donors. The aim of the study was to test whether cataloging public T cell receptors could identify signatures of past pathogen exposure. The T cell repertoires of some 700 subjects were profiled by immunosequencing and related to cytomegalovirus serostatus. In addition to the first cohort of 666 subjects, a separate validation cohort of approximately 130 different subjects was used. High-throughput TCR immunosequencing, statistical association of individual TCRs with disease status, and machine learning were combined to predict cytomegalovirus infection status. A later analysis re-examined previously published TCR beta repertoires from more than 600 donors and added high-resolution HLA genotyping to investigate patterns of TCR occurrence. The later analysis used no new phenotypic data to find candidate immune exposures, relying instead on TCR beta sequences and their occurrence across donors. To decide whether each TCR beta V gene segment behaved as functional or pseudogenic, an earlier analysis of 587 of the donors relied on high-throughput TCR beta sequencing. Alongside the repertoire data, information on donor age, sex, ethnicity and CMV serostatus was compiled. A later genetic analysis used genome-wide SNP genotypes for about 65% of the 666 donors, treating that subset as a discovery cohort. All discovery cohort repertoires had been generated using a single sequencing platform. HLA typing covered class I and class II loci at four-digit resolution. The number of typed donors differed by locus: roughly 629-640 for A, B, C, DRB1 and DQB1; approximately 530 for DQA1; approximately 600 for DPA1; and roughly 450 for DPB1. Four to six DR-DQ haplotypes were handled as single units for association and clustering, since linkage in the cohort was strong. Among under 450 genotyped donors of the cohort, an average of around 240,000 unique TCR beta nucleotide sequences were sequenced per donor, about a sixth of them non-productive.

In total, more than 500 healthy bone marrow donors made up the cohort. At the time of sampling, every cohort member was nominally healthy, though immune exposures that went unrecorded were likely present. The donor tested CMV seropositive and was one of the 289 seropositive cohort members. A peripheral blood sample was provided by each donor, and peripheral blood mononuclear cells were used for TCR beta sequencing. The Qiagen DNeasy Blood Extraction Kit was used to extract genomic DNA from the blood cell samples. As concerns this clone: Its antigen has not been determined.

From cysteine to phenylalanine, the CDR3 is 16 amino acids long. Here the CDR3 DNA is all that survives: 48 bases in frame from base 1. Relative to germline, V is missing 1 base and J is missing 1 base, with 2 bases of the junction outside any gene match. CDR1 and CDR2, looked up from the germline V gene, are SGHAT and FQNNGV. The library was obtained by the immunoSEQ multiplex PCR assay. A mixture of 60 forward primers for TCR Vbeta segments and 13 reverse primers for TCR Jbeta segments was used in the multiplex PCR. A multiplex PCR assay on genomic DNA amplified the CDR3 region of rearranged TCR beta genes. The amplified TCR beta libraries were sequenced on the Illumina HiSeq System as 87-base-pair reads. For the original study's pipeline: A later analysis tallied around 80 million unique TCR beta chains across the 666 repertoires, and approximately 12 million of those chains were shared by two or more donors. Raw reads were error-corrected and collapsed into unique sequences by a nearest-neighbor algorithm in which closely related sequences were merged to remove PCR and sequencing errors. To assign V, D and J gene segments, CDR3 sequences were aligned to IMGT reference sequences. For a sequence to be retained, at least a six-nucleotide match to both a V gene segment and a J gene segment was required. A rearrangement was called productive if the CDR3 had no stop codons and remained in frame with V and J, and every other rearrangement was called non-productive. Following IMGT convention, CDR3 was defined as the stretch from the second conserved V-encoded cysteine up to the conserved J-encoded phenylalanine. Sequences without an unambiguous match to a single V gene segment were excluded from the earlier analysis of several hundred of the donors. An earlier analysis of some 610 of the donors called V segments functional above 56.7% productive rearrangements and segregating when the between-donor standard deviation exceeded 5%. A statistical classification framework was built for diagnosing cytomegalovirus status from the catalog of TCR beta chain sequences. A later analysis assigned V and J genes by comparing TCR nucleotide sequences with IMGT/GENE-DB human TR gene sequences. A later analysis assigned CDR3 sequences and most-parsimonious VDJ recombination scenarios with the TCRdist pipeline. A later analysis defined each TCR beta chain by its CDR3 amino acid sequence plus V-gene family, and excluded reads lacking a unique V-gene family. In a later analysis, approximately 590 highly shared, low-generation-probability nucleotide sequences were removed to address suspected cross-contamination and a sequencing artifact. In a later analysis, a clonal expansion index was calculated for each public chain from normalized within-repertoire ranks of inferred template counts. Generation probabilities in a later analysis came from a VDJ recombination model fitted to out-of-frame rearrangements, and those results were checked against IGoR. A later analysis scored TCR-TCR, TCR-HLA and TCR-CMV co-occurrence with hypergeometric tests, applying a repertoire-size bias correction to TCR pairs. In a later analysis, false discovery rates were estimated by permuting HLA or CMV assignments 20 times. In a later analysis, co-occurring TCRs were grouped using DBSCAN, and TCRdist sequence similarity was added for clustering within HLA-allele-positive subsets. Repertoires with fewer than 30,000 or more than 120,000 public chains were left out of co-occurrence clustering, as were five repertoires with anomalous nucleotide sharing. What TCRdb holds here is the immuneACCESS table cut down to in-frame rearrangements. Part of the clones is not present; checked against another copy, under half of the missing clones reflect an unresolved V gene, and the others are unexplained. D and trimming were read from the DNA, whereas the V and J calls and clone size are those reported in that table. This sample's table lists about 88,000 clones. The ten largest clonotypes hold just over 5.5% of the sample.

Here is what the overall study found, with its caveats: In an earlier analysis of approximately 590 of the donors, most TCR beta V segments appeared in productive rearrangements about 87% or about 30% of the time, broadly matching IMGT annotations. Because HLA typing was unavailable for some donors at each locus, only the typed subset was used in association tests. The sequencing pipeline was judged likely to have produced a cluster of highly shared sequence variants as a technical artifact. The cohort was sequenced for TCR beta chains only, and without alpha or paired-chain data the features that could be detected were limited. Most TCR sequences were observed very rarely across donors, whereas some public TCRs were present in many individuals. The presence/absence analyses assumed that sequencing depth was roughly uniform across donors, and that assumption may not be true. Most CMV-associated TCR beta chains appeared to be HLA-restricted in a later analysis, and the HLA associations seemed to be driven largely by CMV exposure. Correlated functional status among segregating V segments might reflect linkage disequilibrium, but an unknown experimental factor could not be ruled out. Assigning TCR associations to individual alleles was difficult when HLA alleles, especially DR and DQ, strongly co-occurred. In vitro tests confirmed that three of the cytomegalovirus-associated TCR beta chains recognize cytomegalovirus antigens. According to a later analysis, parvovirus B19, influenza, CMV and Epstein-Barr virus appeared linked to several top co-occurrence clusters. Compared with the approximately 670-donor mean, donors in an Asian-associated ancestry cluster had fewer N-insertions in productive TCRs, according to a later genetic analysis. The earlier analysis of about 600 of the donors excluded roughly 16 rarely observed V segments, including chromosome 9 orphons, because counts were too low. The classifier was reported to diagnose cytomegalovirus status with high specificity and sensitivity in both the original and validation cohorts. A further reported finding was that TCR beta sequences accurately predicted the HLA-A and HLA-B alleles for most subjects in the first cohort. In the study, 150 to 200 TCR beta chains were listed as associated with cytomegalovirus. CMV serostatus was the only immune exposure information available for the cohort. It was suggested by the authors that the approach could potentially be generalized to other disease states and immunological phenotypes. At a false discovery rate of 0.05, a later analysis linked around 17,000 TCR beta sequences to specific HLA alleles. Because the 87-base-pair reads could not distinguish some IMGT-functional V segments, including TRBV6-2 and TRBV6-3, those segments were excluded. In a later analysis, HLA-associated TCR beta chains were found to be more clonally expanded and to have lower generation probabilities than equally common non-associated chains. A later analysis found that TCR association rates varied across HLA loci, with DRB1 alleles showing the most associated TCRs and HLA-C alleles the fewest. In a later genetic analysis, a missense DCLRE1C variant was associated with V-gene and J-gene trimming of TCR beta chains, and the association was replicated in an independent cohort.

Recombination linked TRBV11-2 to TRBJ2-1; 9 bases in the middle match TRBD2. Material: PBMCs. This clonotype was obtained from a girl aged 10 to 17 in good health and CMV-seropositive. The DNA sequence reads TGTGCCAGCAGCTTAGCGGCGGGGGGGTCCTACAATGAGCAGTTCTTC. Its protein product is CASSLAAGGSYNEQFF.